A selection of T cell receptor beta chains follows, all from one sample in a study of T-cell memory formation after mild COVID-19. TCRdb ran MiXCR on the 5' RACE reads and lists one entry per CDR3 protein. The sample records some 270,000 distinct CDR3 sequences, about 16% being singletons. The sample comprised PBMCs or a T cell subset sorted from them (not recorded which). The source of these receptors is an adult woman who had mild COVID-19 (a few samples of this study predate the infection). Cell type and time point are not known. The CDR3 runs from the conserved cysteine through the conserved F or W. A D gene is named only where the DNA matches it firmly. Clone size is shown for a subset of rows, as once, few, many or a class of expanded clone.

DNA	CDR3	D	V	size	J
TGTGCCAGCTCACCAGGACAGGTGAATGAAAAACTGTTTTTT	CASSPGQVNEKLFF	TRBD1	TRBV18	once	TRBJ1-4
TGTGCCAGCAGCTTAACGGGACAGGGACTCGCCCACACAGATACGCAGTATTTT	CASSLTGQGLAHTDTQYF	TRBD1	TRBV7-3	many	TRBJ2-3
TGCGCCAGCAGCTTGGTAGCAGGGGGACAGCCCCAGCATTTT	CASSLVAGGQPQHF	TRBD1	TRBV5-1	few	TRBJ1-5
TGCGCCAGCAGCCAAGAGGTGGGTGAAGCTTTCTTT	CASSQEVGEAFF	.	TRBV4-1	few	TRBJ1-1
TGTGCCAGCAGCCAATCGAGAGGACAGGGGGTCGGAGAGCAGTTCTTC	CASSQSRGQGVGEQFF	TRBD1	TRBV3-1	many	TRBJ2-1
TGTGCCAGCAGTAGACAGGGCTCTGAAGCTTTCTTT	CASSRQGSEAFF	TRBD1	TRBV6-6	few	TRBJ1-1
TGTGCCAGCAGCAGCGGGGACTCCTACGAGCAGTACTTC	CASSSGDSYEQYF	TRBD2	TRBV5-5	few	TRBJ2-7
TGTGCCAGCAGCGAAGTGACTGGGAGCTCCTACGAGCAGTACTTC	CASSEVTGSSYEQYF	.	TRBV3-1	.	TRBJ2-7
TGTGCCAGCACCGTAGGGCGTTCGGGATTACGGGAGGATACGCAGTATTTT	CASTVGRSGLREDTQYF	.	TRBV12-3/TRBV12-4	few	TRBJ2-3
TGCAGCGTCTGGACAGTAGATAACACTGAAGCTTTCTTT	CSVWTVDNTEAFF	.	TRBV29-1	.	TRBJ1-1
TGTGCCAGCTCTGGGGGTCCGGGATCTGGAAACACCATATATTTT	CASSGGPGSGNTIYF	.	TRBV21-1	few	TRBJ1-3
TGTGCCAGCAGCCGCCCAGGTGGGGATACGCAGTATTTT	CASSRPGGDTQYF	.	TRBV14	once	TRBJ2-3
TGTGCCATCAGACCAGCGGGGAGCACAGATACGCAGTATTTT	CAIRPAGSTDTQYF	TRBD2	TRBV10-3	.	TRBJ2-3
TGTGCCAGCAGCTTAGGCCTAGCGGGGGCCTACTCCTACAATGAGCAGTTCTTC	CASSLGLAGAYSYNEQFF	TRBD2	TRBV11-2	few	TRBJ2-1
TGCAGTGCTAGAGATCAGTCGGTAGCCCGACCCGAGCAGTACTTC	CSARDQSVARPEQYF	.	TRBV20-1	.	TRBJ2-7
TGTGCCAGCAGCTTTTCAGGGGGTGGCGGCACTGAAGCTTTCTTT	CASSFSGGGGTEAFF	TRBD1	TRBV5-5	many	TRBJ1-1
TGTGCCAGCAGCTTATATGGACAGCCCCAGCATTTT	CASSLYGQPQHF	.	TRBV11-2	.	TRBJ1-5
TGTGCCAGCAGTTACGGTCCCCACAGGGGCCATGAGCAGTTCTTC	CASSYGPHRGHEQFF	TRBD1	TRBV6-5	.	TRBJ2-1
TGTGCCAGCACCGTGGGCACTAGCGGGAGCCTCAGGGAGACCCAGTACTTC	CASTVGTSGSLRETQYF	TRBD2	TRBV3-1	few	TRBJ2-5
TGTGCCAGCAGCTTAGTAGGCAGACAGCGGGAAGGCTCCCACGAGCAGTACTTC	CASSLVGRQREGSHEQYF	TRBD2	TRBV7-8	few	TRBJ2-7
TGTGCCACCAGCAGGCGAACTAGCGGGGGGGCCGGAGAGACCCAGTACTTC	CATSRRTSGGAGETQYF	TRBD2	TRBV15	few	TRBJ2-5
TGTGCCAGCAGTTTCACCGACAGTCAGCAGTTCTTC	CASSFTDSQQFF	.	TRBV12-3/TRBV12-4	many	TRBJ2-1
TGTGCCAGCAGTTTATCCAGAGGGCAGCCCCAGCATTTT	CASSLSRGQPQHF	.	TRBV12-3/TRBV12-4	few	TRBJ1-5
TGTGCCAGCAGCCGGGTAGTCAATGAGCAGTTCTTC	CASSRVVNEQFF	.	TRBV12-3/TRBV12-4	.	TRBJ2-1
TGCAGTGCTAGCGGTAGCGGGGGAAGTTTTGGAGAGACCCAGTACTTC	CSASGSGGSFGETQYF	TRBD2	TRBV20-1	.	TRBJ2-5
TGTGCCAGCTTCGGGACAGGGACGTATCTCGCCTATGGCTACACCTTC	CASFGTGTYLAYGYTF	TRBD1	TRBV6-5	.	TRBJ1-2
TGTGCCAGCAGTTTAGGGACAGGGAAAAATCAGCCCCAGCATTTT	CASSLGTGKNQPQHF	TRBD1	TRBV27	few	TRBJ1-5
TGTGCCAGCAGCTTGGGAGGGCCCGCAGATACGCAGTATTTT	CASSLGGPADTQYF	TRBD2	TRBV7-6	many	TRBJ2-3
TGCAGCGTTCGCGGACTCGGCGGCGGCTACACCTTC	CSVRGLGGGYTF	.	TRBV29-1	few	TRBJ1-2
TGCAGCGTCGTAGCGGGCAACTCCTACAATGAGCAGTTCTTC	CSVVAGNSYNEQFF	TRBD2	TRBV29-1	.	TRBJ2-1
TGTGCCAGCAGTTCCTCTGACCGAACCGGGGAGCTGTTTTTT	CASSSSDRTGELFF	.	TRBV12-3/TRBV12-4	few	TRBJ2-2
TGTGCCAGCAGCGTAGCCGGACTAGCGGGCTACAATGAGCAGTTCTTC	CASSVAGLAGYNEQFF	TRBD2	TRBV9	few	TRBJ2-1
TGTGCCAGCAGTGATCCGATAGCCAAAAACATTCAGTACTTC	CASSDPIAKNIQYF	.	TRBV2	few	TRBJ2-4
TGTGCCAGCTCACCGAACTGGAACACTGAAGCTTTCTTT	CASSPNWNTEAFF	.	TRBV18	many	TRBJ1-1
TGCAGCGTTCGGACAGGGTACAATGAGCAGTTCTTC	CSVRTGYNEQFF	TRBD1	TRBV29-1	few	TRBJ2-1
TGTGCCAGCAGCTTGTCCCGAGACAGATACGAGCAGTACTTC	CASSLSRDRYEQYF	.	TRBV7-2	few	TRBJ2-7